The T cell receptor (beta chain) described here comes from a study of blood T cell repertoires in COVID-19. At the level of the study: COVID-19 samples from acute and convalescent phases originated in the United States, Italy and Spain.

The study recruited people aged roughly 18 to 95 years across roughly 25 US areas. The study assigned cohorts using participant-reported clinical history. The V and J ends lost 2 bases and 6 bases respectively, with 14 bases between them. Germline values: CDR1 MDHEN, CDR2 SYDVKM. CDR3 length: 15 amino acids. As originally analysed: Amplification with reference gene primers provided the estimates of nucleated cell counts. Assay: immunoSEQ multiplex PCR; the TCRdb copy retains only in-frame clones and omits some. The V and J calls and clone size were taken over from that table, and D and trimming were inferred from the DNA. In the table there are some 530,000 clones, less than 90% of which are singletons. This clone was picked up a small number of times.

This sequence originates from a woman aged 55-70 years who had recovered from COVID-19. The J gene is TRBJ2-1, the V gene TRBV28; the D gene is possibly TRBD2 (6 bases). The sequenced material came from PBMCs or T cells enriched from blood (not recorded which). The CDR3 loop is CASSLVAGLRNEQFF. The CDR3 nucleotides are TGTGCCAGCAGTTTAGTGGCGGGGTTGCGCAATGAGCAGTTCTTC.